Presented here are 32 T cell receptor beta chains from one specimen sequenced in a study of T cells after yellow fever vaccination. From the 5' RACE reads, TCRdb called clonotypes with MiXCR, one entry per CDR3 protein. Here the sample spans 150,000 or so distinct CDR3 sequences, less than 9% being singletons. Here the sequenced sample was CD4+ T cells sorted from PBMCs, taken 5 days after the first yellow fever vaccination. The receptors were gathered from a man younger than 35 who received the YFV17D yellow fever vaccine.

The CDR3 region is CAISGGRGVASYEQYV. The CDR3 nucleotides read TGTGCCATCAGTGGGGGCAGGGGAGTCGCATCCTACGAGCAGTACGTC. The chain links TRBV10-3 to TRBJ2-7, with D possibly being TRBD1 (6 bases). V was cut by 4 bases and J by 1 base, with 17 bases left in between. The CDR3 has 16 residues. The germline CDR1 and CDR2 sequences are ENHRY and SYGVKD.

The V call is TRBV12-3 or TRBV12-4, the J call TRBJ2-7; D tentatively fits TRBD1 or TRBD2 (5 bases each). The V gene lost 5 bases and the J gene lost 7 bases, with 15 bases spanning the gap. The CDR3 contains 13 residues. The CDR3 bases are TGTGCCAGCAGTGGCCGGGACCAAGGGGAGCAGTACGTC. Its translation: CASSGRDQGEQYV.

This clonotype has at least ten counts. The chain uses TRBV4-3 and TRBJ1-1, with a possible D match to TRBD1 (6 bases). The length of the CDR3 is 14 residues. V lost 4 bases to trimming and J lost 1 base, with 10 bases between them. CDR1 and CDR2 from the germline V gene are LGHNA and YSLEER. CDR3 sequence (DNA): TGCGCCAGCAGCCCGGGGGGGGCGAACACTGAAGCTTTCTTT. Protein sequence: CASSPGGANTEAFF.

The gene calls are TRBV7-2 and TRBJ1-3; possibly TRBD1 for D (5 bases). Germline loops: CDR1 SGHTA, CDR2 FQGNSA. Trimming removed 10 bases from V and 3 bases from J, with 13 bases in between. The CDR3 runs 13 residues. The CDR3 nucleotides are TGTGCCACCCAGTCCGGGGGTGGAAACACCATATATTTT. It encodes CATQSGGGNTIYF.

Many counts were recorded for this clonotype. The gene calls are TRBV7-2 and TRBJ2-1; the match to TRBD2 covers 9 bases. CDR3 length: 17 amino acids. Germline V gene lookup returns CDR1 SGHTA and CDR2 FQGNSA. V dropped 3 bases and J dropped 5; count of bases not matched to a gene: 11. CDR3 nucleotide sequence: TGTGCCAGCAGCTTGGTCTCTCGGGGACTAGCTGACAATGAGCAGTTCTTC. Translated: CASSLVSRGLADNEQFF.

The J gene is TRBJ2-3, the V gene TRBV5-1, with a possible D match to TRBD2 (6 bases). V lost 1 base and J 7 bases, leaving 16 bases between the germline ends. The germline V gene has CDR1 SGHRS and CDR2 YFSETQ. The CDR3 spans 15 residues. CDR3 in amino acids: CASSLYGGTVNTQYF. For the CDR3, the DNA is TGCGCCAGCAGCTTGTATGGGGGGACTGTTAATACGCAGTATTTT.

This clonotype was counted many times. The V gene is TRBV2, the J gene TRBJ1-1; D is undetermined. The CDR3 is 13 amino acids. Germline V gene lookup returns CDR1 SNHLY and CDR2 FYNNEI. Trimming left V 4 bases short and J 1 base short, with 7 bases between. This chain's CDR3 is CASSVVENTEAFF. Here the CDR3 DNA reads TGTGCCAGCAGTGTGGTAGAGAACACTGAAGCTTTCTTT.

This clonotype was counted only a few times. The CDR3: CASSNKGEETQYF. The CDR3 DNA follows: TGTGCCAGCAGCAATAAGGGGGAAGAGACCCAGTACTTC. This chain joins TRBV5-6 and TRBJ2-5; TRBD1 might be the D (6 bases). The CDR3 extends over 13 amino acids. V shed 4 bases and J shed 3 bases, with 10 bases lying between them. Germline V CDR1 and CDR2: SGHDT, YYEEEE.

To note about this clonotype: This may arise from a read error, as a much more abundant clone is one base away. V is TRBV4-2 and J is TRBJ2-7, with D unresolved. Trimming pared 4 bases from V and 6 bases from J, leaving 10 bases between. CDR1 is LGHNA, CDR2 YNFKEQ, per germline. This CDR3 has 12 residues. The CDR3 DNA follows: TGTGCCAGCAGCCCCGGCACGGTCGAGCAGTACTTC. It specifies CASSPGTVEQYF.

This clonotype was seen many times. The V call is TRBV4-3, the J call TRBJ1-5, with no clear D. The germline V gene has CDR1 LGHNA and CDR2 YSLEER. This CDR3 comprises 18 residues. The V gene lost 0 bases and the J gene lost 5 bases, with 20 bases spanning the gap. CDR3 protein: CASSQDWTYNIGDQPQHF. Here the CDR3 DNA reads TGCGCCAGCAGCCAAGATTGGACCTATAACATTGGAGATCAGCCCCAGCATTTT.

The sample holds many counts of this clonotype. The chain recombines TRBV7-2 with TRBJ2-5; the D is unclear. This CDR3 comprises 13 residues. V was shortened by 5 bases and J by 2 bases, with 9 bases between the two germline ends. The V gene's germline CDR1 is SGHTA and CDR2 FQGNSA. CDR3 nucleotides: TGTGCCAGCAGCACCCTTCCGCAAGAGACCCAGTACTTC. It codes for CASSTLPQETQYF.

This clonotype was recorded many times. V and J are TRBV7-3 and TRBJ1-2; D perhaps matches TRBD1 (5 bases). The germline V gene has CDR1 SGHTA and CDR2 FQGTGA. This CDR3 has 14 amino acids. Trimming shortened V by 0 bases and J by 3 bases, and 8 bases separated the two germline ends. The CDR3 here is CASSLTGGDYGYTF. CDR3 nucleotide sequence: TGTGCCAGCAGCTTAACGGGGGGTGACTATGGCTACACCTTC. The full variable domain, in which reference TRBV7-3 and TRBJ1-2 provide the parts outside the CDR3, is GAGVSQTPSNKVTEKGKYVELRCDPISGHTALYWYRQSLGQGPEFLIYFQGTGAADDSGLPNDRFFAVRPEGSVSTLKIQRTERGDSAVYLCASSLTGGDYGYTFGSGTRLTVV.

The sample holds many counts of this clonotype. V is TRBV5-1 and J is TRBJ2-3; D uncertain. Trimming took 1 base from V and 3 from J, leaving 6 bases between them. Germline V gene sequence: CDR1 SGHRS, CDR2 YFSETQ. This CDR3 comprises 13 residues. The CDR3 region is CASSLPTTDTQYF. The CDR3 bases are TGCGCCAGCAGCTTGCCTACTACAGATACGCAGTATTTT.

This clonotype came up many times. The V call is TRBV7-2, the J call TRBJ2-3; a possible D gene is TRBD2 (5 bases). V was clipped by 5 bases and J by 4 bases, with 7 bases between them. This CDR3 has 12 residues. Germline V lookup: CDR1 SGHTA, CDR2 FQGNSA. CDR3 bases: TGTGCCAGCAGCGACTACGCAGATACGCAGTATTTT. This encodes CASSDYADTQYF.

This clonotype was seen only a few times. The chain has TRBV27 and TRBJ2-7; the match to TRBD1 covers 7 bases. This CDR3 region has 13 residues. CDR1 and CDR2 (germline): MNHEY, SMNVEV (reference sequence). V shed 6 bases, J shed 4 bases, and the junction held 6 bases outside the gene matches. This CDR3 reads CASRGSRGYEQYV. CDR3 coding DNA: TGTGCCAGCAGGGGATCCAGGGGGTACGAGCAGTACGTC.

This clonotype was seen only a few times. The V gene is TRBV11-1, the J gene TRBJ1-2; a weak D match, TRBD1 (6 bases). Looked up from germline, CDR1 is SGHAT and CDR2 is FQDESV (reference sequence). This CDR3 comprises 18 residues. V was trimmed by 0 bases and J by 2 bases, leaving 19 bases between them. The CDR3 region has the DNA TGTGCCAGCAGCTTAGCGCCCTGGGCCAGGGGAGCGAACTATGGCTACACCTTC. Encoded protein: CASSLAPWARGANYGYTF.

This clonotype was seen a few times. The V gene is TRBV7-3, the J gene TRBJ2-5, with a weak D call TRBD2 (6 bases). In germline, CDR1 is SGHTA, CDR2 FQGTGA. This CDR3 is built from 13 residues. Deletions cut 5 bases from V and 7 bases from J, with 14 bases between. CDR3 sequence (DNA): TGTGCCAGCAGCGGGACCGCGGAGGGGACCCAGTACTTC. It codes for CASSGTAEGTQYF.

This clonotype was seen at least ten times. The chain has TRBV7-3 and TRBJ2-5, with D hard to call. Looked up from germline, CDR1 is SGHTA and CDR2 is FQGTGA. The CDR3 totals 13 residues. V dropped 6 bases and J dropped 7 bases, with 15 bases sitting between them. As DNA, the CDR3 is TGTGCCAGCAGTTCGGACCAGAGAGGGACCCAGTACTTC. This translates into CASSSDQRGTQYF.

This clonotype was detected many times. V usage is TRBV5-1 and J usage is TRBJ1-5, with D tentatively TRBD1 (6 bases). Looked up from germline, CDR1 is SGHRS and CDR2 is YFSETQ. Between the trimmed V and J ends, which lost 4 bases and 3 bases, there was a span of 11 bases. The CDR3 has 14 amino acids. The DNA of the CDR3 is TGCGCCAGCAGCCCACAGGGTATCAATCAGCCCCAGCATTTT. It encodes CASSPQGINQPQHF.

This clonotype occurred a few times. The chain couples TRBV5-4 to TRBJ2-1; D is possibly TRBD1 or TRBD2 (5 bases each). V was clipped by 6 bases and J by 5 bases, with 15 bases between them. The CDR3 has 14 amino acids. Germline values: CDR1 SGHNT, CDR2 YYREEE (reference sequence). CDR3 bases: TGTGCCAGCACCCTTCCGGGACCTAACAATGAGCAGTTCTTC. This sequence encodes CASTLPGPNNEQFF.

This clonotype was counted ten times or more. This chain joins TRBV5-5 and TRBJ1-4; TRBD1 is a possible D gene (5 bases). Germline loops: CDR1 SGHKS, CDR2 YYEKEE (reference sequence). V was pared by 5 bases and J by 7 bases, with 18 bases between. This CDR3 is built from 15 residues. CDR3 bases: TGTGCCAGCAGTTCCGGACATAGCGTGGGTGAAAAACTGTTTTTT. Translating gives CASSSGHSVGEKLFF.

This clonotype was seen at least ten times. CDR3 DNA: TGCGCCAGCAGCTCCTCGACAGGGACAGGAAACACCATATATTTT. Residues: CASSSSTGTGNTIYF. V gene TRBV5-1 combines with J gene TRBJ1-3; 7 bases are shared with TRBD1. V lost 3 bases and J lost 4; bases outside the gene matches: 7. The germline CDR1 and CDR2 sequences are SGHRS and YFSETQ. This CDR3 comprises 15 residues.

This clonotype was seen ten or more times. V is TRBV6-5 and J is TRBJ1-5, with D unclear. The CDR3 is 16 residues long. CDR1 is MNHEY and CDR2 is SVGAGI in the germline V gene. The V end lost 5 bases, the J end lost 2 bases, and 16 bases lay between the germline ends. The CDR3 protein is CASSPRTNLGNQPQHF. In nucleotides, the CDR3 is TGTGCCAGCAGTCCGCGGACGAACCTGGGCAATCAGCCCCAGCATTTT.

This clonotype was recorded a few times. This rearrangement joins TRBV20-1 to TRBJ2-3; D unclear. The length of the CDR3 is 13 residues. V was pared by 5 bases and J by 2 bases, with 11 bases between. Per germline, CDR1 DFQATT and CDR2 SNEGSKA (reference sequence). The CDR3 nucleotides are TGCAGTGCTCGTCCCCGGGTCACAGATACGCAGTATTTT. This codes for CSARPRVTDTQYF.

A few counts support this clonotype. The chain joins TRBV12-3 or TRBV12-4 to TRBJ2-7; 8 positions agree with TRBD2. The CDR3 is made up of 14 amino acids. Germline trimming cut 8 bases from V and 4 bases from J; bases unmatched to any gene: 10. The CDR3, as DNA: TGTGCCAGCTGTCCGGGGGGGCGCGCTTACGAGCAGTACTTC. It is translated as CASCPGGRAYEQYF.

This clonotype was observed many times. This sequence joins TRBV7-9 and TRBJ1-2; D uncertain. V lost 2 bases and J lost 7, with 8 bases in between. Germline V CDR1 and CDR2: SEHNR, FQNEAQ (reference sequence). The CDR3 is made up of 12 amino acids. The CDR3 DNA reads as TGTGCCAGCAGCTTAAGAACAGCTGGCTACACCTTC. Translating gives CASSLRTAGYTF.

With respect to this clonotype: A read error may be the cause here, since a much bigger clone is one base away. The V call is TRBV12-5, the J call TRBJ2-1, with TRBD1 matching 11 bases. This CDR3 region has 15 residues. Germline loops: CDR1 LGHNT, CDR2 FRNRAP. V shed 5 bases, J shed 8 bases, and the junction held 8 bases outside the gene matches. CDR3 nucleotides: TGTGCTAGTGGTCCAGGGACAGGGGGAATGGATGAGCAGTTCTTC. It codes for CASGPGTGGMDEQFF.

This clonotype has at least ten counts. At one end the junction does not follow the germline gene, possibly because of a read error. V is TRBV20-1 and J is TRBJ2-1, with 9 bases matching TRBD2. The length of the CDR3 is 13 residues. The germline CDR1 and CDR2 sequences are DFQATT and SNEGSKA (reference sequence). CDR3 loop: CSAREPLTSGPGF. In nucleotides, the CDR3 is TGCAGTGCTAGAGAGCCCCTGACTAGCGGCCCGGGCTTC.

This clonotype has at least ten counts. The rearrangement joins TRBV7-9 to TRBJ2-7; no firm D call. Trimming stripped 1 base from V and 3 bases from J, with 7 bases between. This CDR3 is 13 amino acids long. The germline gives CDR1 SEHNR, CDR2 FQNEAQ (reference sequence). The CDR3 spells CASSLGRDYEQYV. The CDR3 nucleotides read TGTGCCAGCAGCTTAGGAAGGGACTACGAGCAGTACGTC.

This clonotype occurred a few times. The chain recombines TRBV30 with TRBJ2-5, with 8 bases aligning to TRBD1. Per the germline V gene, CDR1 is GTSNPN and CDR2 is SVGIG (reference sequence). V was pared by 0 bases and J by 7 bases, with 7 bases of the junction left unmatched. The CDR3 covers 14 residues. In DNA form, the CDR3 reads TGTGCCTGGAGTGTAGGAGGTGGGACAGGGACCCAGTACTTC. Translated: CAWSVGGGTGTQYF. Variable domain in full (rest from reference TRBV30 and TRBJ2-5): SQTIHQWPATLVQPVGSPLSLECTVEGTSNPNLYWYRQAAGRGLQLLFYSVGIGQISSEVPQNLSASRPQDRQFILSSKKLLLSDSGFYLCAWSVGGGTGTQYFGPGTRLLVL.

This clonotype has more than one count but fewer than ten. The CDR3 loop reads CASRDRDRVFDGELFF. DNA of the CDR3: TGTGCCAGCAGGGACCGGGACAGGGTATTCGACGGGGAGCTGTTTTTT. The chain carries TRBV5-4 and TRBJ2-2, with 9 bases that match TRBD1. The trim removed 5 bases at V and 7 bases at J, leaving 12 bases unmatched. Per germline, CDR1 SGHNT and CDR2 YYREEE (reference sequence). CDR3 length: 16 residues.

This clonotype was seen repeatedly, ten times or more. This sequence joins TRBV9 and TRBJ2-7, with D possibly TRBD1 on 6 matching bases. The germline CDR1 and CDR2 sequences are SGDLS and YYNGEE. The V gene lost 4 bases and the J gene lost 4 bases, with 15 bases spanning the gap. This CDR3 region has 14 residues. CDR3 protein: CASSPQTGRYEQYF. DNA of the CDR3: TGTGCCAGCAGCCCACAGACAGGAAGATACGAGCAGTACTTC.